The 14 T cell receptor beta chains listed next were all sequenced from one sample in a study of blood T cell repertoires in COVID-19. Profiled with immunoSEQ multiplex PCR; TCRdb holds only in-frame clones, not every one. The sample includes about 270,000 clones, approximately 90% seen only once; the top ten take over 2%. Specimen: PBMCs or T cells enriched from blood (not recorded which). The receptors shown here come from a woman aged 18 to 35 who had recovered from COVID-19.

The rearrangement links TRBV7-9 to TRBJ2-6, with D unresolved. V lost 5 bases, J lost 2 bases, and 7 bases lay in between. CDR3 size: 14 residues. Germline assignment: CDR1 SEHNR and CDR2 FQNEAQ (reference sequence). CDR3 in amino acids: CASSVSTGANVLTF. DNA of the CDR3: TGTGCCAGCAGCGTCTCTACTGGGGCCAACGTCCTGACTTTC.

The V and J genes are TRBV6-5 and TRBJ1-2; the match to TRBD1 covers 8 bases. V lost 2 bases, J lost 6 bases, and 5 bases stayed unmatched. Germline CDR1 MNHEY, CDR2 SVGAGI. CDR3 length: 14 residues. The CDR3 nucleotides are TGTGCCAGCAGTTACGCGACAGGGGCGGATGGCTACACCTTC. Residues: CASSYATGADGYTF.

The rearrangement joins TRBV21-1 to TRBJ2-3; no check of the table's D call, TRBD2, against the DNA was made. TRBV21-1 is described as a pseudogene. The CDR3 is 14 residues long. The CDR3 region has the DNA TGTGCCAGCAGCAAAATCTTAGGCACAGATACGCAGTATTTT. Protein: CASSKILGTDTQYF.

The chain couples TRBV5-1 to TRBJ1-1; 9 bases are a match to TRBD1. Trimming at V came to 4 bases and at J to 0 bases, leaving 1 base not matched to a gene. The CDR3 is 14 amino acids. Germline CDR1 reads SGHRS; CDR2 reads YFSETQ. The CDR3 DNA reads TGCGCCAGCAGCAGGGACAGGGTGAACACTGAAGCTTTCTTT. Its translation is CASSRDRVNTEAFF.

The gene calls are TRBV6-4 and TRBJ1-2; 7 bases are a match to TRBD1. V dropped 4 bases and J dropped 0; count of bases not matched to a gene: 8. This CDR3 contains 16 residues. CDR1 is MRHNA and CDR2 is SNTAGT in the germline V gene. The CDR3 region has the DNA TGTGCCAGCAGTGGCGAGACAGGGATTGCTAACTATGGCTACACCTTC. Translating gives CASSGETGIANYGYTF.

The rearrangement links TRBV9 to TRBJ2-2, with D perhaps TRBD1 (6 bases). The CDR3 runs to 17 residues. Trimming stripped 4 bases from V and 0 bases from J, with 16 bases between. Germline CDR1 SGDLS, CDR2 YYNGEE. The CDR3 sequence is CASSPLLGTTNTGELFF. CDR3 coding DNA: TGTGCCAGCAGCCCTCTCCTAGGGACAACGAACACCGGGGAGCTGTTTTTT.

This sequence joins TRBV29-1 and TRBJ2-5, with 9 bases fitting TRBD2. Germline values: CDR1 SQVTM, CDR2 ANQGSEA. CDR3 length: 15 residues. V lost 3 bases and J lost 4; bases outside the gene matches: 9. CDR3: CSVESAVAGAETQYF. The CDR3 nucleotides are TGCAGCGTTGAGAGTGCGGTAGCGGGGGCAGAGACCCAGTACTTC. The whole variable domain, filled in from reference TRBV29-1 and TRBJ2-5, reads SAVISQKPSRDICQRGTSLTIQCQVDSQVTMMFWYRQQPGQSLTLIATANQGSEATYESGFVIDKFPISRPNLTFSTLTVSNMSPEDSSIYLCSVESAVAGAETQYFGPGTRLLVL.

V is TRBV2 and J is TRBJ2-7, with TRBD1 identical over 7 bases. Germline-derived CDR1 and CDR2 are SNHLY and FYNNEI. The CDR3 spans 13 residues. Trimming removed 7 bases from V and 5 bases from J; junction bases left unmatched: 8. CDR3 region: CASKDEGANEQYF. The DNA of the CDR3 is TGTGCCAGCAAGGATGAGGGGGCGAACGAGCAGTACTTC.

As DNA, the CDR3 is TGTGCCAGCAGCCAGGGCGGGGGGTACTACAATGAGCAGTTCTTC. Translation: CASSQGGGYYNEQFF. The chain couples TRBV14 to TRBJ2-1; 8 nucleotides match TRBD2. Germline loops: CDR1 SGHDN, CDR2 FVKESK. With 3 bases clipped from V and 3 bases from J, the junction kept 4 bases outside the gene matches. This CDR3 comprises 15 residues.

The sample holds a few counts of this clone. The chain employs TRBV23-1 and TRBJ1-6; possibly TRBD1 for D (5 bases). TRBV23-1 falls under the ORF class, with uncertain function. The CDR3 extends over 16 amino acids. The V end was cut by 0 bases, the J end by 7 bases, with 13 bases between. The CDR3 sequence is CASSQSHINRNSPLHF. CDR3 sequence (DNA): TGCGCCAGCAGTCAATCCCACATAAACAGGAATTCACCCCTCCACTTT.

The chain employs TRBV27 and TRBJ2-3; no definite D call. This CDR3 region has 15 residues. The V gene lost 3 bases and the J gene lost 5 bases, with 15 bases spanning the gap. Germline CDR1 MNHEY, CDR2 SMNVEV (reference sequence). Here the CDR3 DNA reads TGTGCCAGCAGTTTCTCAACAGCAGTCAGAGATACGCAGTATTTT. It translates to CASSFSTAVRDTQYF.

The chain combines TRBV27 with TRBJ1-1; D perhaps matches TRBD1 (6 bases). Germline V gene lookup returns CDR1 MNHEY and CDR2 SMNVEV (reference sequence). Trimming removed 4 bases from V and 4 bases from J, with 10 bases in between. The CDR3 is made up of 13 amino acids. This chain's CDR3 is CASSSTGFTEAFF. The DNA of the CDR3 is TGTGCCAGCAGTTCCACAGGGTTCACTGAAGCTTTCTTT.

V usage is TRBV7-6 and J usage is TRBJ2-3, with D tentatively TRBD2 (7 bases). Germline loops: CDR1 SGHVS, CDR2 FNYEAQ. The V end lost 5 bases, the J end lost 4 bases, and 16 bases lay between the germline ends. CDR3 length: 15 residues. CDR3 protein: CASSPNRGAADTQYF. The CDR3 coding sequence is TGTGCCAGCAGCCCGAACCGGGGGGCGGCAGATACGCAGTATTTT.

The chain uses TRBV29-1 and TRBJ2-2, with a weak D call TRBD1 (5 bases). Between the trimmed V and J ends, which lost 3 bases and 5 bases, there was a span of 10 bases. Germline assignment: CDR1 SQVTM and CDR2 ANQGSEA. The length of the CDR3 is 13 residues. CDR3 amino acids: CSVDEKGTGELFF. In nucleotides, the CDR3 is TGCAGCGTTGACGAAAAGGGGACCGGGGAGCTGTTTTTT.